This T cell receptor (beta chain) was obtained from a study of blood T cell repertoires in COVID-19. Study-level background: PBMCs, B-cell-depleted T cells, or T cells provided the cDNA or gDNA that made up the material.

The CDR3 runs to 13 residues. Trimming took 4 bases from V and 8 from J, leaving 14 bases between them. Per germline, CDR1 SNHLY and CDR2 FYNNEI. Study processing details: Reference gene primers were amplified, and this amplification served to estimate nucleated cell counts. The protocol was immunoSEQ multiplex PCR, while the TCRdb copy is restricted to in-frame clones and leaves out a portion. The D gene and trimming were derived from the DNA, and the V and J assignments and clone size from that table. This sample has tens of thousands of clones, with 70% to 80% found just once. The receptor's source is a man aged 65 to 85 with COVID-19, enrolled during active disease. The chain is built from TRBV2 and TRBJ1-2, with D tentatively TRBD1 (6 bases). The sequenced sample consisted of peripheral blood. The CDR3 bases are TGTGCCAGCAGTGGAGGGTGGGGGCCAGGCTACACCTTC. It encodes CASSGGWGPGYTF.